This is a list of T cell receptor beta chains from one sample in a study of T cell clones after liver transplantation. Only in-frame clones appear in the TCRdb table, and some are missing; sequencing was by immunoSEQ multiplex PCR. Altogether 50,000 to 60,000 clones are present, approximately 63% being singletons, with the ten largest covering approximately 2.6%. The sequences come from CD4+ T cells from blood, collected at the approximately 16-month timepoint. Receptors were obtained from a human patient who received a liver transplant. Some T cells may originate from the graft donor. Both conserved end residues are part of each CDR3.

v_call: TRBV5-6
j_call: TRBJ2-7
cdr3_aa: CASSLGLEASYEQYF

v_call: TRBV7-9
j_call: TRBJ1-3
cdr3_aa: CASSSGASGNTIYF

v_call: TRBV29-1
j_call: TRBJ1-3
cdr3_aa: CSVLDRGRGSGNTIYF

v_call: TRBV21-1
j_call: TRBJ2-3
cdr3_aa: CASSKGEDSSPDTQYF

v_call: TRBV4-2
j_call: TRBJ2-3
cdr3_aa: CASSQELRRADTQYF

v_call: TRBV7-2
j_call: TRBJ1-1
cdr3_aa: CASSFSRRNTEAFF

v_call: TRBV19
j_call: TRBJ2-1
cdr3_aa: CASSQGPGGSYNEQFF

v_call: TRBV19
j_call: TRBJ2-5
cdr3_aa: CASSARYQETQYF

v_call: TRBV19
j_call: TRBJ2-7
cdr3_aa: CASSRKEGYEQYF

v_call: TRBV28
j_call: TRBJ1-2
cdr3_aa: CASSFVSGYTF

v_call: TRBV10-3
j_call: TRBJ1-5
cdr3_aa: CAIKKINRAGNQPQHF

v_call: TRBV4-1
j_call: TRBJ1-5
cdr3_aa: CASSQETGVNQPQHF

v_call: TRBV2
j_call: TRBJ1-3
cdr3_aa: CASLQGSGNTIYF

v_call: TRBV4-2
j_call: TRBJ2-3
cdr3_aa: CASSQDGLGGGTSTDTQYF

v_call: TRBV30
j_call: TRBJ1-4
cdr3_aa: CAWGNLDFSALFF

v_call: TRBV4-2
j_call: TRBJ1-2
cdr3_aa: CASSQSGGGANYGYTF

v_call: TRBV5-1
j_call: TRBJ2-6
cdr3_aa: CASSLGPSGSNVLTF

v_call: TRBV5-6
j_call: TRBJ2-7
cdr3_aa: CASSRGQGRAYEQYF

v_call: TRBV7-2
j_call: TRBJ2-5
cdr3_aa: CASSSPGQGYETQYF

v_call: TRBV7-2
j_call: TRBJ2-7
cdr3_aa: CASSLSNGETYEQYF

v_call: TRBV29-1
j_call: TRBJ2-3
cdr3_aa: CSVNGIAGEPTDTQYF

v_call: TRBV5-4
j_call: TRBJ2-3
cdr3_aa: CASSDDRGAGTQYF

v_call: TRBV30
j_call: TRBJ1-2
cdr3_aa: CAWRRTALSYGYTF

v_call: TRBV13
j_call: TRBJ2-1
cdr3_aa: CASSLQLASSYNEQFF

v_call: TRBV18
j_call: TRBJ2-3
cdr3_aa: CASSLTSGTDTQYF

v_call: TRBV23-1
j_call: TRBJ2-4
cdr3_aa: CASSQNREVRFQYF

v_call: TRBV14
j_call: TRBJ2-5
cdr3_aa: CASSLQGWQETQYF

v_call: TRBV5-1
j_call: TRBJ1-6
cdr3_aa: CASSISGTGESPLHF

v_call: TRBV5-6
j_call: TRBJ1-5
cdr3_aa: CASSSGEGQGLSNQPQHF

v_call: TRBV6-5
j_call: TRBJ1-1
cdr3_aa: CASSRRTGVSAFF

v_call: TRBV2
j_call: TRBJ1-5
cdr3_aa: CASSGGTGQNQPQHF

v_call: TRBV27
j_call: TRBJ1-4
cdr3_aa: CASRHAWGGPDEKLFF

v_call: TRBV7-9
j_call: TRBJ1-4
cdr3_aa: CASSFGQGGEKLFF

v_call: TRBV11-2
j_call: TRBJ2-3
cdr3_aa: CASSPWTSGTDTQYF

v_call: TRBV25-1
j_call: TRBJ2-5
cdr3_aa: CASSTGLREETQYF

v_call: TRBV7-2
j_call: TRBJ1-2
cdr3_aa: CASSLLGVGYGYTF

v_call: TRBV18
j_call: TRBJ1-5
cdr3_aa: CASSPQGSRTPNQPQHF

v_call: TRBV7-9
j_call: TRBJ2-5
cdr3_aa: CASSLSTGARETQYF

v_call: TRBV2
j_call: TRBJ2-5
cdr3_aa: CASRSIAGSGTQYF

v_call: TRBV29-1
j_call: TRBJ2-2
cdr3_aa: CSVGGSTGQAPGELFF

v_call: TRBV18
j_call: TRBJ1-1
cdr3_aa: CASLTGGQGSEAFF

v_call: TRBV19
j_call: TRBJ1-2
cdr3_aa: CASSQDTGYTF

v_call: TRBV5-6
j_call: TRBJ2-1
cdr3_aa: CASSFKVGGRAQNEQFF

v_call: TRBV7-6
j_call: TRBJ2-5
cdr3_aa: CASSLDTGGIQETQYF

v_call: TRBV11-2
j_call: TRBJ1-3
cdr3_aa: CASSSPNSTGILSGNTIYF

v_call: TRBV6-1
j_call: TRBJ2-1
cdr3_aa: CASSGQGPGEQFF

v_call: TRBV13
j_call: TRBJ2-2
cdr3_aa: CASSLDRVSNTGELFF

v_call: TRBV9
j_call: TRBJ2-6
cdr3_aa: CASSVDPSPQGVLTF

v_call: TRBV5-1
j_call: TRBJ2-3
cdr3_aa: CASSKGPSTDTQYF

v_call: TRBV27
j_call: TRBJ1-5
cdr3_aa: CASSKKAGVSNQPQHF

v_call: TRBV7-2
j_call: TRBJ1-5
cdr3_aa: CASSLALFGDREHNQPQHF

v_call: TRBV5-4
j_call: TRBJ1-1
cdr3_aa: CASSFGGDRNTEAFF